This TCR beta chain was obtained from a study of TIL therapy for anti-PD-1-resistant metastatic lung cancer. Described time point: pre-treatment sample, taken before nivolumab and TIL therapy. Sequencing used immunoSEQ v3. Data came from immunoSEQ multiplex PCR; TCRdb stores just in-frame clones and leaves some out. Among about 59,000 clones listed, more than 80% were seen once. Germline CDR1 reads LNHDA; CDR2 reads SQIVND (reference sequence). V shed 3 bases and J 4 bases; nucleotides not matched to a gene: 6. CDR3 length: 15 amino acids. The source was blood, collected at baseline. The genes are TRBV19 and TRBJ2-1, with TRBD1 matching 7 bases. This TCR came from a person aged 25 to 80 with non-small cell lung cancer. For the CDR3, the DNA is TGTGCCAGTAGTATGGGTGGGACAGTTTACAATGAGCAGTTCTTC. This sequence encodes CASSMGGTVYNEQFF.